This TCR beta chain emerged from a study of blood T cells in healthy people across ages. V was shortened by 3 bases and J by 3 bases, with 5 bases between the two germline ends. Looked up from germline, CDR1 is DFQATT and CDR2 is SNEGSKA (reference sequence). The CDR3 is 11 amino acids. The authors drew about 10 milliliters of peripheral blood from each donor. Isolation yielded PBMCs, at least 7 million per sample, in every case. General study results and limits: Considered underestimates were the diversity estimates obtained from one million T cells. TCR beta diversity was tightly associated with the proportion of naive T cells.

Together with a sample-barcoded 5' primer, a J-beta primer mix was included in a second PCR lasting roughly 6 to 12 cycles. TCRdb passed the 5' RACE reads through MiXCR, listing each CDR3 protein once. This repertoire shows fewer than 2 million distinct CDR3 sequences, approximately 39% found once; its top ten account for around 23%. This clonotype is labeled medium-sized (0.01 to 0.1%). The antigen is not known. Sequencing input: blood. The chain carries TRBV20-1 and TRBJ2-5; no reliable D call. The receptor comes from a human donor in good health. The CDR3 sequence: CSASEEETQYF. CDR3 bases: TGCAGTGCTAGCGAGGAAGAGACCCAGTACTTC.